The entry below describes one T cell receptor (beta chain). Antigen: not known. This record comes from a study of cytomegalovirus exposure and HLA in healthy donors. Study-wide context: Within an early data release were about 90 million unique TCRs drawn from HLA-typed donors. Broader study findings: In a later analysis, HLA-associated TCR beta chains were more clonally expanded than equally common others. For most subjects, TCR beta sequences were reported to predict HLA-A and HLA-B alleles with accuracy. In a later analysis, at a false discovery rate of 0.05, fewer than 20,000 TCR beta sequences were associated with HLA alleles.

PCR employed 60 Vbeta and 13 Jbeta primers. Profiled with immunoSEQ multiplex PCR; TCRdb holds only in-frame clones, not every one. The sample comprises some 200,000 clones, 77% of which are singletons, and around 3% rests with the top ten. The CDR3 sequence is 14 residues long. Germline CDR1 SGHRS, CDR2 YFSETQ. V lost 0 bases, J lost 3 bases, and 10 bases lay in between. The chain uses TRBV5-1 and TRBJ2-7, with a tentative D call TRBD2 (6 bases). The sequence derives from a female donor in good health and CMV-seronegative. Material for sequencing was PBMCs. Here the CDR3 reads CASSLEGLGYEQYF. CDR3 bases: TGCGCCAGCAGCTTGGAGGGACTTGGCTACGAGCAGTACTTC.